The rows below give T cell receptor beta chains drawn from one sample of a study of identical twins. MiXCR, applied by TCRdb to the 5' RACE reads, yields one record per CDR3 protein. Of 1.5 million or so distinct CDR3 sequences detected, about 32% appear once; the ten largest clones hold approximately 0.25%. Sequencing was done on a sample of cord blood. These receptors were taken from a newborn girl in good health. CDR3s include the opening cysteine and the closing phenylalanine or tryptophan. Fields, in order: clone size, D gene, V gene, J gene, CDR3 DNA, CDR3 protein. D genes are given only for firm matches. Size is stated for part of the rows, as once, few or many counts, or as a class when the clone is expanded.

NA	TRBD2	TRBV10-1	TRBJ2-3	TGCGCCAGCAGTGGTTTAGCGGGAACGTCAGATACGCCGTATTTT	CASSGLAGTSDTPYF
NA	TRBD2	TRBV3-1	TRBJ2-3	TGTGCCAGCAGCCGCCGGGGCACTAGCGGCACAGATACGCAGTATTTT	CASSRRGTSGTDTQYF
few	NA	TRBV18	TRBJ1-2	TGTGCCAGCTCACCACCGGGTGGACGGCACTATGGCTACACCTTC	CASSPPGGRHYGYTF
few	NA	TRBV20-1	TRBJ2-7	TGCAGTGCTAGTTCCCCTGGGCAGGGGACCTACGAGCAGTACTTC	CSASSPGQGTYEQYF
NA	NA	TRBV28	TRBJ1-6	TGTGCCAGCAGTTTACCGGAGAGGAGCTCCTATAATTCACCCCTCCACTTT	CASSLPERSSYNSPLHF
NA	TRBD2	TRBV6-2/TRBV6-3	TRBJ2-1	TGTGCCAGCAGTTACACCGGGACTAGCAATGAGCAGTTCTTC	CASSYTGTSNEQFF
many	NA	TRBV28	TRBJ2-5	TGTGCCAGCACCTCGGGCCAAGAGACCCAGTACTTC	CASTSGQETQYF
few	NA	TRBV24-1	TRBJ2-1	TGTGCCACCAGTGATTACGCGTACAATGAGCAGTTCTTC	CATSDYAYNEQFF
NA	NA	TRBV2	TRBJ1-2	TGTGCCAGCAGCGAGACTGCTCTATATGGCCACACCTTC	CASSETALYGHTF
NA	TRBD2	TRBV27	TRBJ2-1	TGTGCCAGCAGTTTACCGGGAGGGACCTACAATGAGCAGTTCTTC	CASSLPGGTYNEQFF
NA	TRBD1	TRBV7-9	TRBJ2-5	TGTGCCAGCAGCCGCGGACAGGGGCTTCGAGAGACCCAGTACTTC	CASSRGQGLRETQYF